The 19 T cell receptor beta chains presented below share a single source sample, sequenced in a study of blood T cell repertoires in COVID-19. Profiled with immunoSEQ multiplex PCR; TCRdb holds only in-frame clones, not every one. The sample yields roughly 290,000 clones, more than 75% seen once. Source material: peripheral blood. The receptors here all came from a woman between 25 and 40 years old who had recovered from COVID-19.

V usage is TRBV27 and J usage is TRBJ1-2; the D gene is possibly TRBD1 (6 bases). The CDR3 is 13 amino acids. V was clipped by 3 bases and J by 4 bases, with 9 bases between them. The germline CDR1 and CDR2 sequences are MNHEY and SMNVEV (reference sequence). CDR3 sequence reads: CASSFAQGYGYTF. Written as DNA, the CDR3 is TGTGCCAGCAGTTTCGCACAGGGCTATGGCTACACCTTC.

This clone has only one observation. The rearrangement uses TRBV11-2 and TRBJ2-1, with a weak D call TRBD2 (7 bases). The ends were cut back, 4 bases at V and 10 bases at J, with 17 bases in the middle. The CDR3 contains 14 residues. Per the germline V gene, CDR1 is SGHAT and CDR2 is FQNNGV. CDR3 loop: CASSSSGAGAEQFF. Here the CDR3 DNA reads TGTGCCAGCAGCTCCTCGGGGGCGGGGGCAGAGCAGTTCTTC. The full variable domain, completed using reference TRBV11-2 and TRBJ2-1, is EAGVAQSPRYKIIEKRQSVAFWCNPISGHATLYWYQQILGQGPKLLIQFQNNGVVDDSQLPKDRFSAERLKGVDSTLKIQPAKLEDSAVYLCASSSSGAGAEQFFGPGTRLTVL.

This sequence joins TRBV5-8 and TRBJ2-2, with D possibly matching TRBD2 (6 bases). Germline V gives CDR1 SGHTS, CDR2 YDEGEE. This CDR3 spans 17 amino acids. Trimming shortened V by 3 bases and J by 4 bases, and 19 bases separated the two germline ends. Here the CDR3 reads CASSSGVSVTPTGELFF. As DNA, the CDR3 is TGTGCCAGCAGCTCGGGGGTATCGGTAACACCCACCGGGGAGCTGTTTTTT.

The V gene is TRBV5-6, the J gene TRBJ1-2, with 9 bases identical to TRBD1. CDR1 is SGHDT, CDR2 YYEEEE, per germline. This CDR3 contains 16 residues. V shed 3 bases, J shed 4 bases, and the junction held 10 bases outside the gene matches. Written as DNA, the CDR3 is TGTGCCAGCAGCTCCGGACAGGGGAGTTTACTCTATGGCTACACCTTC. Its protein product is CASSSGQGSLLYGYTF.

This chain connects TRBV5-8 to TRBJ2-5; D possibly corresponds to TRBD2 (6 bases). Trimming left V 4 bases short and J 5 bases short, with 12 bases between. CDR3 size: 13 residues. Germline V lookup: CDR1 SGHTS, CDR2 YDEGEE. CDR3: CASSGDWGETQYF. Here the CDR3 DNA reads TGTGCCAGCAGCGGGGACTGGGGGGAGACCCAGTACTTC.

This clone was counted a single time. The chain joins TRBV7-2 to TRBJ2-1; 11 bases map to TRBD2. CDR1 is SGHTA and CDR2 is FQGNSA in the germline V gene. The length of the CDR3 is 13 residues. V shed 0 bases, J shed 12 bases, and the junction held 1 base outside the gene matches. DNA of the CDR3: TGTGCCAGCAGCTTAGCGGGGACTAGCGGGCAGTTCTTC. Amino acid sequence: CASSLAGTSGQFF.

For this clone: At one boundary the junction diverges from the germline segment, which might be a read error. This chain links TRBV28 with TRBJ2-7, with TRBD1 matching over 8 bases. The CDR3 covers 18 residues. Germline V gene data show CDR1 as MDHEN and CDR2 as SYDVKM. This CDR3 is CASGLWRATGTGSYEQYF. The CDR3 DNA is TGTGCCAGCGGTTTATGGAGAGCGACCGGGACAGGCTCCTACGAGCAGTACTTC.

This chain connects TRBV4-1 to TRBJ2-1; 8 positions agree with TRBD1. V was pared by 4 bases and J by 5 bases, with 7 bases of the junction left unmatched. Germline CDR1 MGHRA, CDR2 YSYEKL. This CDR3 is 15 amino acids long. CDR3 loop: CASSPSGTGHNEQFF. The CDR3 nucleotides are TGCGCCAGCAGCCCCTCCGGGACAGGACACAATGAGCAGTTCTTC.

This sequence joins TRBV6-2 or TRBV6-3 and TRBJ1-1, with unresolved D. The germline V and J ends were trimmed by 0 bases and 0 bases, with 17 bases remaining between them. CDR1 and CDR2 from the germline V gene are MNHEY and SVGEGT. The CDR3 sequence is 18 residues long. The CDR3 DNA follows: TGTGCCAGCAGTTACTCGATTCATGGCGGACTGATGAACACTGAAGCTTTCTTT. Protein product: CASSYSIHGGLMNTEAFF.

J is TRBJ2-7 and V is TRBV24-1; TRBD2 aligns across 13 bases. V lost 9 bases and J lost 6; bases outside the gene matches: 4. Germline lookup yields CDR1 KGHDR and CDR2 SFDVKD. The CDR3 is 13 residues long. Here the CDR3 DNA reads TGTGCCACCTCCAGACTAGCGGGAGGCGAGCAGTACTTC. It yields the protein CATSRLAGGEQYF.

The count of this clone is one. The V and J genes are TRBV5-1 and TRBJ2-3; 7 bases line up with TRBD1. Trimming cost V 5 bases and J 5 bases; bases outside gene matches: 8. CDR1 SGHRS and CDR2 YFSETQ come from the germline V gene. This CDR3 spans 14 amino acids. CDR3 in amino acids: CASRVGQSGDTQYF. CDR3 bases: TGCGCCAGCAGGGTGGGACAGAGTGGAGATACGCAGTATTTT.

The rearrangement links TRBV2 to TRBJ1-1; 9 nucleotides match TRBD1. The germline V gene encodes CDR1 SNHLY and CDR2 FYNNEI. V was pared by 0 bases and J by 5 bases, with 7 bases of the junction left unmatched. The CDR3 consists of 16 residues. CDR3 in DNA: TGTGCCAGCAGTGAAGCGAAGGGACAGGGATGGACTGAAGCTTTCTTT. This codes for CASSEAKGQGWTEAFF.

This chain links TRBV7-9 with TRBJ1-5, with D possibly being TRBD1 (6 bases). CDR3 length equals 13 residues. V lost 1 base and J lost 6, with 7 bases in between. Germline V gene sequence: CDR1 SEHNR, CDR2 FQNEAQ (reference sequence). CDR3 region: CASSLEGGQPQHF. The CDR3 coding sequence is TGTGCCAGCAGCTTAGAAGGGGGTCAGCCCCAGCATTTT.

The CDR3 nucleotides are TGTGCCAGCTCACCAATACAGGGGGGGAGCTCCTACGAGCAGTACTTC. This encodes CASSPIQGGSSYEQYF. The chain links TRBV18 to TRBJ2-7, with D perhaps TRBD1 (8 bases). V was trimmed by 2 bases and J by 0 bases, leaving 14 bases between them. This CDR3 has 16 amino acids. Germline V CDR1 and CDR2: KGHSH, LQKENI.

This chain uses TRBV11-2 with TRBJ1-5, with 7 bases that match TRBD1. The CDR3 consists of 16 residues. V was clipped by 5 bases and J by 5 bases; unmatched bases: 12. In germline, CDR1 is SGHAT, CDR2 FQNNGV. CDR3 coding DNA: TGTGCCAGCAGCCTCCGAGGGGGCAGGGTGGATCAGCCCCAGCATTTT. Amino acid sequence: CASSLRGGRVDQPQHF.

The count of this clone is one. This chain joins TRBV10-3 and TRBJ2-7, with 7 bases lining up with TRBD1. The CDR3 consists of 14 residues. Trimming cost V 4 bases and J 0 bases; bases outside gene matches: 3. Germline CDR1 and CDR2: ENHRY and SYGVKD. CDR3 in amino acids: CAISAGTDSYEQYF. The CDR3 nucleotides read TGTGCCATCAGTGCCGGGACAGACTCCTACGAGCAGTACTTC.

Written as DNA, the CDR3 is TGTGCCAGCAGCCAAGGGGCATCTAGCGGGGGTGGGACCCAGTACTTC. Its protein is CASSQGASSGGGTQYF. The chain is built from TRBV3-1 (or the pseudogene TRBV3-2) and TRBJ2-5; 10 bases line up with TRBD2. CDR3 length: 16 residues. The germline V gene encodes CDR1 LGHDT and CDR2 YNNKEL (reference sequence). The trim removed 1 base at V and 7 bases at J, leaving 9 bases unmatched.

CDR3 in amino acids: CASSLGGGIPQATPSTDTQYF. For the CDR3, the DNA is TGTGCCAGTAGCCTAGGGGGGGGAATTCCTCAGGCTACCCCTAGCACAGATACGCAGTATTTT. The V gene is TRBV19, the J gene TRBJ2-3, with D possibly matching TRBD2 (7 bases). Germline-derived CDR1 and CDR2 are LNHDA and SQIVND (reference sequence). V lost 6 bases to trimming and J lost 0 bases, with 31 bases between them. The CDR3 is made up of 21 amino acids.

The rearrangement uses TRBV5-1 and TRBJ2-5; maybe TRBD1 (6 bases). This CDR3 has 16 amino acids. Germline CDR1 is SGHRS and CDR2 is YFSETQ. V was trimmed by 2 bases and J by 5 bases, leaving 19 bases between them. The CDR3 nucleotides read TGCGCCAGCAGCTTAAACAGGGTATCGGGCTTGGAGACCCAGTACTTC. Its translation: CASSLNRVSGLETQYF.